The entry that follows covers one TCR beta chain sequence. The source of the sample is a study of T cells in Graves' hyperthyroidism and ophthalmopathy. Study information: Before treatment of any kind, peripheral blood was taken at initial diagnosis.

Diagnosing involved the use of clinical symptoms, serum thyroxine and TRAb, thyroid ultrasound and orbital computed tomography. Blood dates from first hyperthyroidism diagnosis, before any ophthalmopathy symptoms. RNA transcripts served as the template for amplifying TCR beta CDR3 regions. HTBI primers were the set used in a first-round RT-PCR of the TCR CDR3. In TCRdb, the multiplex PCR reads were re-called with MiXCR into one record per CDR3 protein. The data contain over 700,000 distinct CDR3 sequences, approximately 18% of them singletons. Sequencing was carried out using blood. The receptor was isolated from a woman between 50 and 59 years old with Graves' hyperthyroidism that later progressed to Graves' ophthalmopathy.

Written as DNA, the CDR3 is TGTGCCACCCTAGTAGAAACAGACAATGAGCAGTTCTTC. It encodes CATLVETDNEQFF. The rearrangement uses TRBV10-3 and TRBJ2-1; no clear D. V was clipped by 10 bases and J by 5 bases, with 15 bases between them. The CDR3 length is 13 residues. In germline, CDR1 is ENHRY, CDR2 SYGVKD.